The 11 T cell receptor beta chains reported below all come from one sample, sequenced in a study of blood T cell repertoires in COVID-19. Generated by immunoSEQ multiplex PCR, the TCRdb table keeps only in-frame clones and is missing some. The sample has roughly 72,000 clones, 80% seen once; the top ten hold 15% to 20%. Material: peripheral blood. All receptors come from a man in his 70s who had recovered from COVID-19.

This chain connects TRBV5-5 to TRBJ2-7; 12 bases agree with TRBD2. The CDR3 consists of 17 residues. V trimming: 0 bases; J trimming: 4 bases; junction bases outside the gene matches: 8. In germline, CDR1 is SGHKS, CDR2 YYEKEE (reference sequence). The CDR3 protein is CASSLAWSSGRGYEQYF. CDR3 nucleotides: TGTGCCAGCAGCTTGGCCTGGTCTAGCGGGAGGGGATACGAGCAGTACTTC.

The chain couples TRBV15 to TRBJ1-3; maybe TRBD1 (5 bases). The germline gives CDR1 LNHNV, CDR2 YYDKDF (reference sequence). The CDR3 consists of 17 residues. The V and J ends lost 2 bases and 0 bases respectively, with 14 bases between them. The CDR3 sequence: CATSRSLNTGSGNTIYF. The CDR3 DNA reads as TGTGCCACCAGCAGATCTTTGAATACAGGCTCTGGAAACACCATATATTTT. The full variable domain, its missing parts supplied by reference TRBV15 and TRBJ1-3, is DAMVIQNPRYQVTQFGKPVTLSCSQTLNHNVMYWYQQKSSQAPKLLFHYYDKDFNNEADTPDNFQSRRPNTSFCFLDIRSPGLGDTAMYLCATSRSLNTGSGNTIYFGEGSWLTVV.

This clone has a handful of counts. CDR3 loop: CASSQDNRLGGQYF. The CDR3 DNA is TGTGCCAGCAGCCAAGATAACAGACTCGGGGGCCAGTACTTC. The rearrangement uses TRBV14 and TRBJ2-5; D is possibly TRBD2 (6 bases). This CDR3 spans 14 amino acids. V lost 0 bases and J 10 bases, leaving 15 bases between the germline ends. The germline V gene has CDR1 SGHDN and CDR2 FVKESK.

The gene calls are TRBV3-1 (or the pseudogene TRBV3-2) and TRBJ2-7; 7 bases agree with TRBD1. CDR1 is LGHDT and CDR2 is YNNKEL in the germline V gene (reference sequence). The V and J ends lost 2 bases and 12 bases, in that order; junction bases with no gene match: 7. The CDR3 loop spans 12 amino acids. The CDR3 DNA follows: TGTGCCAGCAGCCAATCCACAGGGGTTCCGTACTTC. Amino acid sequence: CASSQSTGVPYF.

The rearrangement links TRBV4-2 to TRBJ2-2; unclear D gene. CDR1 LGHNA and CDR2 YNFKEQ come from the germline V gene. This CDR3 has 13 residues. V was trimmed by 1 base and J by 6 bases, leaving 6 bases between them. The CDR3 region is CASSQVSAGELFF. CDR3 DNA sequence: TGTGCCAGCAGCCAAGTGTCAGCCGGGGAGCTGTTTTTT.

CDR3 DNA: TGTGCCAGCAGCACTCAATCCAGGGCCTGGAACGGGGAGCTGTTTTTT. It is translated as CASSTQSRAWNGELFF. V is TRBV5-4 and J is TRBJ2-2; possibly TRBD1 for D (5 bases). V dropped 4 bases and J dropped 7 bases, with 20 bases sitting between them. CDR1 is SGHNT, CDR2 YYREEE, per germline (reference sequence). CDR3 length equals 16 residues.

This chain joins TRBV7-9 and TRBJ1-1; maybe TRBD1 (6 bases). The CDR3 covers 13 residues. Germline CDR1 is SEHNR and CDR2 is FQNEAQ (reference sequence). V was shortened by 6 bases and J by 6 bases, with 14 bases between the two germline ends. The CDR3 coding sequence is TGTGCCAGCAGTCCCCAGGGGAATTCTGAAGCTTTCTTT. Translating it yields CASSPQGNSEAFF.

This clone was recorded once. This chain links TRBV19 with TRBJ2-5; 9 bases agree with TRBD1. Trimming at V came to 5 bases and at J to 5 bases, leaving 6 bases not matched to a gene. Germline V lookup: CDR1 LNHDA, CDR2 SQIVND (reference sequence). This CDR3 region has 14 residues. CDR3 residues: CASSRDRVWETQYF. The CDR3 region has the DNA TGTGCCAGTAGTCGGGACAGGGTCTGGGAGACCCAGTACTTC.

The chain combines TRBV12-5 with TRBJ2-1; tentatively, D is TRBD1 (5 bases). Germline V gene lookup returns CDR1 LGHNT and CDR2 FRNRAP. The CDR3 length is 16 residues. Trimming stripped 2 bases from V and 9 bases from J, with 20 bases between. In DNA form, the CDR3 reads TGTGCTAGTGGTTTGCCGTACAGGATTCATTATGGTGAGCAGTTCTTC. Translation gives CASGLPYRIHYGEQFF.

This clone appeared a single time. J is TRBJ1-3 and V is TRBV19; D perhaps matches TRBD1 (6 bases). The CDR3 covers 13 residues. Germline CDR1 and CDR2: LNHDA and SQIVND (reference sequence). Trimming took off 6 bases at V and 4 bases at J, with 10 bases between the two ends. The CDR3, as DNA: TGTGCCAGTAGGGACAGAGGAGGAAACACCATATATTTT. Its translation: CASRDRGGNTIYF.

The CDR3 DNA reads as TGTGCCAGCAGCTTACCCCAAGGCGGCGGGGGGGCCCTCGGGACCCAGTACTTC. This gives the protein CASSLPQGGGGALGTQYF. The V gene is TRBV5-4, the J gene TRBJ2-5; TRBD2 agrees at 9 bases. This CDR3 is built from 18 residues. Germline-derived CDR1 and CDR2 are SGHNT and YYREEE (reference sequence). J gave up 7 bases and V 2 bases, and 18 bases lay outside the gene matches.